What follows describes a single TCR beta chain. These data are taken from a study of blood T cell repertoires in COVID-19. The overall study: Acute and convalescent COVID-19 samples came from the United States, Italy and Spain.

The study recruited exposed participants who had met a COVID-19 case within 2 weeks before entry. V shed 0 bases and J 5 bases; nucleotides not matched to a gene: 5. The CDR3 contains 15 residues. The germline CDR1 and CDR2 sequences are SEHNR and FQNEAQ (reference sequence). The method was immunoSEQ multiplex PCR; TCRdb's version includes in-frame clones alone and lacks a portion of them. Found here are 150,000 to 200,000 clones, around 83% of them singletons; the top ten hold roughly 3.2%. The chain employs TRBV7-9 and TRBJ2-5, with TRBD1 matching 8 bases. The sample comprised PBMCs or T cells enriched from blood (not recorded which). The TCR originated in a woman aged 30 to 39 who had been exposed to COVID-19. The CDR3 region is CASSLAGQAGETQYF. In DNA form, the CDR3 reads TGTGCCAGCAGCTTAGCGGGACAGGCAGGGGAGACCCAGTACTTC.